This T cell receptor beta chain derives from a study of cytomegalovirus exposure and HLA in healthy donors. The study, taken as a whole, reports: Across donors, presence/absence analyses took sequencing depth to be roughly uniform. Per a prior analysis, the majority of TCR beta V segments were productive roughly 87% or roughly 30% of the time. The investigators catalogued 150 to 200 TCR beta chains as cytomegalovirus-associated. Most TCRs appeared rarely, but some public TCRs recurred in many donors.

Germline values: CDR1 KGHSH, CDR2 LQKENI. This CDR3 contains 15 residues. The V end was cut by 3 bases, the J end by 0 bases, with 9 bases between. In regard to this clone: The antigen is unknown.

The PCR was carried out with 60 Vbeta primers and 13 Jbeta primers. Data came from immunoSEQ multiplex PCR; TCRdb stores just in-frame clones and leaves some out. The sample yields about 140,000 clones, roughly 78% seen once. This clonotype was sampled from a man younger than 45 in good health. The sample comprised PBMCs. This sequence joins TRBV18 and TRBJ1-3; D not certain. The CDR3 nucleotides are TGTGCCAGCTCACCTCCAGGCCCCTCTGGAAACACCATATATTTT. Residues: CASSPPGPSGNTIYF.